This record covers a single T cell receptor beta chain. Deletions cut 5 bases from V and 7 bases from J, with 12 bases between. Germline V gene data show CDR1 as SGHTA and CDR2 as FQGNSA. The CDR3 is made up of 13 amino acids. Use of 60 Vbeta and 13 Jbeta primers characterized the PCR. The assay was immunoSEQ multiplex PCR, and TCRdb's table has in-frame clones only and misses some. This table lists tens of thousands of clones. This record comes from a study of cytomegalovirus exposure and HLA in healthy donors. Across the study: Roughly 180 million T cells yielded 117 million unique TCR beta sequences, as an earlier analysis found.

This cohort consisted of healthy bone marrow donors. The sequence derives from a woman in her sixties or seventies in good health and CMV-seronegative. The sequenced sample was PBMCs. The chain has TRBV7-2 and TRBJ2-1; D may be TRBD1 (6 bases). The CDR3 region has the DNA TGTGCCAGCAGCCCTGGGGGCCTAAATGAGCAGTTCTTC. Protein product: CASSPGGLNEQFF.